The 3 T cell receptor beta chains in this list originate from one sample, sequenced in a study of identical twins. TCRdb reprocessed the 5' RACE reads with MiXCR, giving one entry per CDR3 protein. Of some 1,700,000 distinct CDR3 sequences in the sample, under 35% were seen once. Material for sequencing was cord blood. All receptors derive from a newborn girl in good health.

The chain joins TRBV20-1 to TRBJ2-3; the D gene is possibly TRBD2 (6 bases). The CDR3 runs to 16 residues. V was trimmed by 1 base and J by 1 base, leaving 15 bases between them. Germline loops: CDR1 DFQATT, CDR2 SNEGSKA (reference sequence). CDR3 region: CSARVARGRGTDTQYF. DNA of the CDR3: TGCAGTGCTAGAGTAGCGCGGGGTCGGGGCACAGATACGCAGTATTTT.

The chain uses TRBV4-1 and TRBJ1-1; D unresolved. This CDR3 has 13 amino acids. The germline V gene encodes CDR1 MGHRA and CDR2 YSYEKL. With 0 bases removed from V and 7 bases from J, the gap between germline ends came to 9 bases. The CDR3 DNA reads TGCGCCAGCAGCCAAGATACTGAGATTGAAGCTTTCTTT. This sequence encodes CASSQDTEIEAFF.

This clonotype was picked up one time. The rearrangement joins TRBV6-1 to TRBJ1-1; no clear D. The germline V and J ends were trimmed by 6 bases and 6 bases, with 14 bases remaining between them. In germline, CDR1 is MNHNS, CDR2 SASEGT. The CDR3 contains 13 residues. In DNA form, the CDR3 reads TGTGCCAGCAGGTTAAGAATGGTCCCTGAAGCTTTCTTT. The encoded protein is CASRLRMVPEAFF.